This TCR beta chain derives from a study of breast tumors, draining lymph nodes, adjacent tissues. Overall study findings and caveats: Tumor and nontumor repertoires were significantly more similar in luminal-like than in basal-like breast cancer.

The lymph nodes were axillary draining lymph nodes from breast cancer patients. TCRdb called the multiplex PCR reads again in MiXCR, with one record for every CDR3 protein. In the table there are over 130,000 distinct CDR3 sequences, around a third of which are singletons. There are 18 residues in the CDR3. Germline V gene lookup returns CDR1 SSHAT and CDR2 FNYEAQ (reference sequence). This clonotype was recorded at least ten times. Its antigen is currently unknown. Mismatch with germline at one junction end may stem from a read error. V is TRBV7-7 and J is TRBJ2-2; the match to TRBD1 covers 9 bases. Material: axillary lymph node tissue. This receptor was obtained from a female donor with breast cancer. Some clones in this sample may be carry-over from other donors' samples. CDR3 nucleotides: TGTGCTAGCAGCTTAGCGCTGGGGACAGGGACGAACACCGGGGAGCTGTTTTTT. It specifies CASSLALGTGTNTGELFF.